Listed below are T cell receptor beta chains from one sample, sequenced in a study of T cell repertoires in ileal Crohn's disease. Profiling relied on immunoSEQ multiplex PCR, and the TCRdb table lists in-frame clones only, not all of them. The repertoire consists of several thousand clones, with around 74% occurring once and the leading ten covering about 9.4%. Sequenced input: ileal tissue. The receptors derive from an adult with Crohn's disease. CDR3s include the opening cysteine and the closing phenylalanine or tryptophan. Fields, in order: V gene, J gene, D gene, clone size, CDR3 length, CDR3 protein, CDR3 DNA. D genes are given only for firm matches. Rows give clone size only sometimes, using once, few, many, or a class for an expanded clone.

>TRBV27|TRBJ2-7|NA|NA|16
CASSLGYGEGQNEQYF
TGTGCCAGCAGTTTAGGGTATGGGGAGGGACAAAACGAGCAGTACTTC
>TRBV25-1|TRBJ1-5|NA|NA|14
CASSDTGSNQPQHF
TGTGCCAGCAGTGATACGGGGAGCAATCAGCCCCAGCATTTT
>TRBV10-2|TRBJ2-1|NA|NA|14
CASSFGASYNEQFF
TGCGCCAGCAGTTTCGGGGCCTCCTACAATGAGCAGTTCTTC
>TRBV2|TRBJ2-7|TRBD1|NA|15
CASSEADRGSYEQYF
TGTGCCAGCAGTGAAGCCGACAGGGGCTCCTACGAGCAGTACTTC
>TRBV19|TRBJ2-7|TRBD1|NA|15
CASRTGTGGSYEQYF
TGTGCCAGTAGGACCGGGACAGGGGGCTCCTACGAGCAGTACTTC
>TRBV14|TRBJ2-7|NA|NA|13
CASRRTSSYEQYF
TGTGCCAGCAGGCGGACTTCCTCCTACGAGCAGTACTTC
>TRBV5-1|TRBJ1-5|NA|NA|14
CASSLEGGNQPQHF
TGCGCCAGCAGCTTGGAAGGGGGCAATCAGCCCCAGCATTTT
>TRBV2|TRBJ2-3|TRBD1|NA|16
CASSSGQGAHTDTQYF
TGTGCCAGCAGCTCAGGGCAGGGGGCACACACAGATACGCAGTATTTT
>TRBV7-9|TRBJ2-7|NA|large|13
CASSLEGPREQYF
TGTGCCAGCAGCTTAGAGGGACCGCGAGAGCAGTACTTC
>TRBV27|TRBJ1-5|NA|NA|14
CASSGGGSNQPQHF
TGTGCCAGCTCGGGAGGTGGGAGCAATCAGCCCCAGCATTTT
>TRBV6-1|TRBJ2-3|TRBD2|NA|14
CASSGLAGADTQYF
TGTGCCAGCAGTGGACTAGCGGGAGCAGATACGCAGTATTTT
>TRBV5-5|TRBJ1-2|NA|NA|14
CASSRRREDYGYTF
TGTGCCAGCAGCCGAAGAAGGGAGGACTATGGCTACACCTTC
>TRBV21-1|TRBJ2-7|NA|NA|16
CASSNSSGLGNYEQYF
TGTGCCAGCAGCAATTCCAGCGGACTAGGGAACTACGAGCAGTACTTC
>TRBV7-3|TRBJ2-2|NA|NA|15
CASSLTGTNTGELFF
TGTGCCAGCAGCTTAACCGGGACAAACACCGGGGAGCTGTTTTTT
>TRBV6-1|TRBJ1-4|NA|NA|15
CASTEHPATNEKLFF
TGTGCCAGCACAGAACACCCTGCAACTAATGAAAAACTGTTTTTT
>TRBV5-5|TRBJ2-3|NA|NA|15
CASSSQSHRLDTQYF
TGTGCCAGCAGCTCCCAGTCACACAGGTTGGATACGCAGTATTTT
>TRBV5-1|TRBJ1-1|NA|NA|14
CASSFTTRDTEAFF
TGCGCCAGCAGCTTCACAACTAGAGACACTGAAGCTTTCTTT